Listed here are 24 T cell receptor beta chains from one sample, sequenced in a study of T cell responses to AZD1222 COVID-19 vaccine. Method: immunoSEQ multiplex PCR; TCRdb's copy keeps in-frame clones and lacks some. The profile shows around 79,000 clones, about 90% of them singletons. Sample: peripheral blood, taken on day 0 of AZD1222 vaccination. Source of these receptors: an adult in good health.

This sequence joins TRBV30 and TRBJ1-4, with D possibly being TRBD1 (5 bases). Germline loops: CDR1 GTSNPN, CDR2 SVGIG (reference sequence). Between the trimmed V and J ends, which lost 2 bases and 5 bases, there was a span of 18 bases. The CDR3 loop spans 16 amino acids. This CDR3 is CAWSPGYGTKNEKLFF. The CDR3, as DNA: TGTGCCTGGAGTCCGGGGTACGGGACCAAGAATGAAAAACTGTTTTTT.

This clone was counted a single time. The V and J genes are TRBV20-1 and TRBJ2-3; 13 bases fit TRBD2. The germline V gene has CDR1 DFQATT and CDR2 SNEGSKA (reference sequence). The J segment lost 6 bases and the V segment lost 3 bases, leaving 12 bases of the junction unmatched. CDR3 length: 17 residues. The CDR3 loop is CSASGHGLAGVRDTQYF. The CDR3 bases are TGCAGTGCTAGTGGACACGGACTAGCGGGAGTACGGGATACGCAGTATTTT.

This clone came up a few times. The V gene is TRBV27, the J gene TRBJ2-7; the match to TRBD2 covers 7 bases. V dropped 5 bases and J dropped 7; count of bases not matched to a gene: 8. Per germline, CDR1 MNHEY and CDR2 SMNVEV (reference sequence). The CDR3 is made up of 13 amino acids. CDR3 sequence (DNA): TGTGCCAGCAGTCCCCGACTAGCAGGTGAGCAGTACTTC. Its protein is CASSPRLAGEQYF.

The chain recombines TRBV7-8 with TRBJ1-4; TRBD1 matches 11 bases. Looked up from germline, CDR1 is SGHVS and CDR2 is FQNEAQ. V was pared by 4 bases and J by 2 bases, with 15 bases of the junction left unmatched. This CDR3 is built from 20 residues. Here the CDR3 DNA reads TGTGCCAGCAGCTCCCCGCCGGGACAGGGGGTTATTCGGACTAATGAAAAACTGTTTTTT. This translates into CASSSPPGQGVIRTNEKLFF. The full variable domain, completed using reference TRBV7-8 and TRBJ1-4, is GAGVSQSPRYKVAKRGQDVALRCDPISGHVSLFWYQQALGQGPEFLTYFQNEAQLDKSGLPSDRFFAERPEGSVSTLKIQRTQQEDSAVYLCASSSPPGQGVIRTNEKLFFGSGTQLSVL.

The rearrangement uses TRBV7-9 and TRBJ1-4, with 10 nucleotides matching TRBD1. V gave up 1 base and J gave up 5 bases; unmatched junction bases: 4. Germline assignment: CDR1 SEHNR and CDR2 FQNEAQ (reference sequence). This CDR3 comprises 16 residues. CDR3 protein: CASSLGTGGANEKLFF. CDR3 bases: TGTGCCAGCAGCTTAGGGACAGGGGGAGCGAATGAAAAACTGTTTTTT.

The V call is TRBV24-1, the J call TRBJ2-1, with D perhaps matching TRBD2 (6 bases). CDR1 is KGHDR and CDR2 is SFDVKD in the germline V gene. CDR3 length: 13 amino acids. The V end lost 4 bases, the J end lost 6 bases, and 9 bases lay between the germline ends. CDR3 region: CATSDLTSNEQFF. CDR3 in DNA: TGTGCCACCAGTGACCTGACTAGCAATGAGCAGTTCTTC.

The CDR3 protein is CASSGQLQNTIYF. The CDR3 region has the DNA TGTGCCTCATCCGGACAGTTGCAAAACACCATATATTTT. The chain is built from TRBV30 and TRBJ1-3, with a weak D call TRBD1 (6 bases). This CDR3 comprises 13 residues. CDR1 is GTSNPN, CDR2 SVGIG, per germline (reference sequence). V was trimmed by 7 bases and J by 6 bases, leaving 16 bases between them.

The J gene is TRBJ1-2, the V gene TRBV18; D not certain. The CDR3 length is 16 residues. Germline V gene data show CDR1 as KGHSH and CDR2 as LQKENI. Trimming took 3 bases from V and 4 from J, leaving 18 bases between them. The CDR3 spells CASSPRFEDHIYGYTF. In DNA form, the CDR3 reads TGTGCCAGCTCACCTCGCTTCGAAGACCATATCTATGGCTACACCTTC. Using reference TRBV18 and TRBJ1-2 for the parts outside the CDR3, the full variable domain is NAGVMQNPRHLVRRRGQEARLRCSPMKGHSHVYWYRQLPEEGLKFMVYLQKENIIDESGMPKERFSAEFPKEGPSILRIQQVVRGDSAAYFCASSPRFEDHIYGYTFGSGTRLTVV.

This sequence joins TRBV3-1 (or the pseudogene TRBV3-2) and TRBJ1-1; TRBD1 agrees at 8 bases. The CDR3 contains 14 residues. Germline CDR1 and CDR2: LGHDT and YNNKEL (reference sequence). Trimming at V came to 2 bases and at J to 7 bases, leaving 6 bases not matched to a gene. The CDR3 region has the DNA TGTGCCAGCAGCCAAATGACAGGGGAGGTTGAAGCTTTCTTT. This gives the protein CASSQMTGEVEAFF.

The chain combines TRBV10-3 with TRBJ1-2; possibly TRBD1 for D (6 bases). Trimming pared 2 bases from V and 5 bases from J, leaving 12 bases between. CDR3 size: 14 residues. The V gene's germline CDR1 is ENHRY and CDR2 SYGVKD. The CDR3 loop reads CAISEGGGPYGYTF. CDR3 nucleotides: TGTGCCATCAGTGAGGGTGGGGGCCCTTATGGCTACACCTTC.

The rearrangement links TRBV5-1 to TRBJ2-1; D may be TRBD2 (7 bases). V lost 5 bases and J lost 0, with 12 bases in between. Germline loops: CDR1 SGHRS, CDR2 YFSETQ. The length of the CDR3 is 15 residues. CDR3: CASSGAGASYNEQFF. CDR3 coding DNA: TGCGCCAGCAGTGGGGCGGGGGCCTCCTACAATGAGCAGTTCTTC.

The rearrangement uses TRBV9 and TRBJ2-7, with a possible D match to TRBD1 (6 bases). The length of the CDR3 is 15 residues. Trimming shortened V by 0 bases and J by 4 bases, and 14 bases separated the two germline ends. Germline assignment: CDR1 SGDLS and CDR2 YYNGEE. The CDR3 reads CASSVGGTTIYEQYF. The CDR3 nucleotides read TGTGCCAGCAGCGTAGGGGGGACAACCATTTACGAGCAGTACTTC.

V gene TRBV18 combines with J gene TRBJ1-3, with a tentative D call TRBD1 (6 bases). V was clipped by 1 base and J by 2 bases, with 9 bases between them. The CDR3 extends over 15 amino acids. Germline V lookup: CDR1 KGHSH, CDR2 LQKENI. CDR3 in DNA: TGTGCCAGCTCACCACTGGAGGGGGCTGGAAACACCATATATTTT. Translation gives CASSPLEGAGNTIYF.

CDR3 coding DNA: TGTGCCAGCACCCAAAGAGGCGGTCAGCCCCAGCATTTT. Translated: CASTQRGGQPQHF. The chain carries TRBV28 and TRBJ1-5; D is uncertain. V was cut by 7 bases and J by 6 bases, with 13 bases left in between. CDR1 is MDHEN and CDR2 is SYDVKM in the germline V gene. This CDR3 region has 13 residues.

This rearrangement joins TRBV6-5 to TRBJ2-5; perhaps TRBD2 as D (5 bases). Trimming left V 7 bases short and J 4 bases short, with 13 bases between. The CDR3 is 13 residues long. CDR1 and CDR2 from the germline V gene are MNHEY and SVGAGI. In DNA form, the CDR3 reads TGTGCCAGCACCCCGCGGGTTGCAGAGACCCAGTACTTC. This sequence encodes CASTPRVAETQYF.

The chain is built from TRBV5-1 and TRBJ1-5; D not certain. The CDR3 extends over 16 amino acids. Germline V gives CDR1 SGHRS, CDR2 YFSETQ. V shed 0 bases and J shed 0 bases, with 10 bases lying between them. As DNA, the CDR3 is TGCGCCAGCAGCTTGGGATTGGGTCCTAGCAATCAGCCCCAGCATTTT. Its translation: CASSLGLGPSNQPQHF.

The rearrangement joins TRBV19 to TRBJ2-1; 14 bases align to TRBD2. The CDR3 length is 16 residues. The J segment lost 7 bases and the V segment lost 5 bases, leaving 7 bases of the junction unmatched. Germline V gene lookup returns CDR1 LNHDA and CDR2 SQIVND (reference sequence). In DNA, the CDR3 is TGTGCCAGTAGTCTTCGACTAGCGGGAGGGCTTAATGAGCAGTTCTTC. The encoded protein is CASSLRLAGGLNEQFF.

V gene TRBV6-1 combines with J gene TRBJ1-1; D gene unclear. Germline CDR1 reads MNHNS; CDR2 reads SASEGT. CDR3 length: 18 residues. V was clipped by 0 bases and J by 0 bases, with 17 bases between them. CDR3 DNA: TGTGCCAGCAGTGAAGCAGTAATGTGGACGGAAGTGAACACTGAAGCTTTCTTT. Its protein product is CASSEAVMWTEVNTEAFF.

In its sample, this clone was seen once. The CDR3 protein is CASSIDRDVYNEQFF. The DNA of the CDR3 is TGTGCCAGTAGTATAGACCGGGACGTCTACAATGAGCAGTTCTTC. The V and J genes are TRBV19 and TRBJ2-1, with D possibly called TRBD1 or TRBD2 (5 bases each). The V end was cut by 0 bases, the J end by 3 bases, with 9 bases between. The CDR3 loop spans 15 amino acids. Germline values: CDR1 LNHDA, CDR2 SQIVND (reference sequence).

The J gene is TRBJ1-2, the V gene TRBV7-6, with D hard to call. There are 16 residues in the CDR3. From germline, CDR1 is SGHVS and CDR2 FNYEAQ. Trimming pared 1 base from V and 8 bases from J, leaving 20 bases between. In DNA, the CDR3 is TGTGCCAGCAGCTTAGGGGTCGGCGGATCCGAGGGCGGCTACACCTTC. Its translation: CASSLGVGGSEGGYTF.

The CDR3 sequence: CASSEAVQGAGNEQFF. CDR3 DNA: TGTGCCAGCAGTGAAGCGGTGCAGGGGGCTGGTAATGAGCAGTTCTTC. The J gene is TRBJ2-1, the V gene TRBV2; 8 nucleotides agree with TRBD1. Germline values: CDR1 SNHLY, CDR2 FYNNEI. The CDR3 has 16 amino acids. The trim removed 0 bases at V and 7 bases at J, leaving 8 bases unmatched.

The gene calls are TRBV7-9 and TRBJ1-1; 8 bases map to TRBD1. The germline gives CDR1 SEHNR, CDR2 FQNEAQ (reference sequence). This CDR3 comprises 14 residues. J was trimmed by 1 base and V by 5 bases; bases with no gene match: 3. The CDR3 DNA follows: TGTGCCAGCAGCGGGGACAGGCAGAACACTGAAGCTTTCTTT. Translating gives CASSGDRQNTEAFF.

This clone was observed once. The chain has TRBV13 and TRBJ1-4, with 10 bases lining up with TRBD1. The CDR3 runs 17 residues. J lost 0 bases, V lost 6 bases, and 7 bases had no gene match. Germline loops: CDR1 PRHDT, CDR2 FYEKMQ (reference sequence). CDR3 region: CASSYRDRGTTNEKLFF. The CDR3 DNA sequence: TGTGCCAGCAGTTACCGGGACAGGGGTACAACTAATGAAAAACTGTTTTTT.

This chain connects TRBV18 to TRBJ1-1; D ambiguous. Per the germline V gene, CDR1 is KGHSH and CDR2 is LQKENI. Trimming cost V 6 bases and J 4 bases, with 15 bases left between them. This CDR3 spans 14 amino acids. CDR3: CASSLDGLGTEAFF. The CDR3 DNA follows: TGTGCCAGCTCCCTAGATGGCCTGGGCACTGAAGCTTTCTTT.